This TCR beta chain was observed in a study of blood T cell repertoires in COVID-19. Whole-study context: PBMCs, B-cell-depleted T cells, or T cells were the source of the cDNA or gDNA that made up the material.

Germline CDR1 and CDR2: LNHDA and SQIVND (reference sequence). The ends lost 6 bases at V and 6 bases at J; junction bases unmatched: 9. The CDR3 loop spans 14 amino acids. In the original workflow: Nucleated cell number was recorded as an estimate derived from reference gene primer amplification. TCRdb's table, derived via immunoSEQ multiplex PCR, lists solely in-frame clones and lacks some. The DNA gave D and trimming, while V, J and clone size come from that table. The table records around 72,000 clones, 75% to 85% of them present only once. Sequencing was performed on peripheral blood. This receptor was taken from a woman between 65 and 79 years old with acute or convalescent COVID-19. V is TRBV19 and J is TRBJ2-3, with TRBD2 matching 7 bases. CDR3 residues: CASRGGGGLDTQYF. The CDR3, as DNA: TGTGCCAGTAGAGGTGGGGGAGGGTTGGATACGCAGTATTTT.